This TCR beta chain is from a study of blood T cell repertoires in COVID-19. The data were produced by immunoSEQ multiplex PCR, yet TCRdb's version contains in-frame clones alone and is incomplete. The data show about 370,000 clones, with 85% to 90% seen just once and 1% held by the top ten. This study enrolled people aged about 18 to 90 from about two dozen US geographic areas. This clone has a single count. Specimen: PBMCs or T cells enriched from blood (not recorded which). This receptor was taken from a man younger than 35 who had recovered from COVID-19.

DNA of the CDR3: TGTGCCAGCAGCCAAGATAGATCTAGCCCGACCTACGAGCAGTACTTC. Translated: CASSQDRSSPTYEQYF. V and J are TRBV4-2 and TRBJ2-7; maybe TRBD2 (5 bases). V lost 0 bases and J 2 bases, leaving 14 bases between the germline ends. CDR1 is LGHNA and CDR2 is YNFKEQ in the germline V gene. This CDR3 comprises 16 residues.